This entry concerns a single T cell receptor (beta chain). This entry is derived from a study of blood T cell repertoires in COVID-19. Across the study: Sites across the United States, Italy and Spain contributed samples from acute and convalescent COVID-19. T cells, B-cell-depleted T cells, or PBMCs provided the cDNA or gDNA that served as material.

The CDR3 spans 14 residues. The germline gives CDR1 SGHDT, CDR2 YYEEEE. The V and J ends lost 3 bases and 5 bases, in that order; junction bases with no gene match: 5. In the authors' methods: From reference gene primer amplification, estimates of nucleated cell counts were derived. This table comes from immunoSEQ multiplex PCR, and its TCRdb copy is limited to in-frame clones, with some not included. Clone size and V and J calls were adopted from that table, with D and trimming inferred from the DNA. The sample carries roughly 110,000 clones, 89% recorded once. V and J are TRBV5-6 and TRBJ2-7; the match to TRBD2 covers 10 bases. The clonotype was recovered from a man in his forties or fifties with active or convalescent COVID-19. Specimen: peripheral blood. DNA of the CDR3: TGTGCCAGCAGCTCGGTAGGGACTAGCGACGAGCAGTACTTC. Its protein is CASSSVGTSDEQYF.